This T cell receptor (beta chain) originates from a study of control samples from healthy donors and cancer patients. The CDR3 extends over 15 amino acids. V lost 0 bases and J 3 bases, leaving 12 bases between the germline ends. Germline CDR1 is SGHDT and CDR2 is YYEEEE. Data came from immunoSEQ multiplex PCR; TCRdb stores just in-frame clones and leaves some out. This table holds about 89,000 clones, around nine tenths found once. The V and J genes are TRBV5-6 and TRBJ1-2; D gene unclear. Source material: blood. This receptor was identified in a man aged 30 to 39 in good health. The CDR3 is CASSLVYLVDYGYTF. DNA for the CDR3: TGTGCCAGCAGCTTGGTTTACCTAGTGGACTATGGCTACACCTTC.